The 30 T cell receptor beta chains below were found in one sample sequenced in a study of T cells after posttransplantation cyclophosphamide (dated by TCRdb to the mid-2010s). The library was built by means of the immunoSEQ multiplex PCR assay. The immuneACCESS repertoire file appears here via TCRdb, limited to in-frame rearrangements. These files lack a portion of the clones; in checked studies, under half of the deficit traces to unresolved V genes, and the cause of the others is not known. The sample table records 15,000 or so clones; almost 95% of these occur just once. The ten largest clonotypes hold approximately 0.54% of the sample. The treatment or condition label for this specimen denotes: high-dose cyclophosphamide on days +3 and +4 as single-agent GVHD prophylaxis. Busulfan and fludarabine conditioning, a related or unrelated marrow graft, and cyclophosphamide on days +3 and +4 were given to PTCy patients.

The sequencing used CD4+ T cells sorted from blood, collected after allogeneic stem cell transplant with posttransplant cyclophosphamide. The receptors were sampled from a male patient in his sixties who received an allogeneic stem cell transplant from a related donor and was CMV-positive. After a transplant, some of the T cells may come from the graft donor.

This chain uses TRBV9 with TRBJ2-5, with a possible D match to TRBD2 (6 bases). The CDR3 consists of 14 residues. Germline CDR1 is SGDLS and CDR2 is YYNGEE. With 3 bases removed from V and 4 bases from J, the gap between germline ends came to 13 bases. The CDR3 is CASSERETLETQYF. In DNA form, the CDR3 reads TGTGCCAGCAGCGAACGGGAGACTTTAGAGACCCAGTACTTC.

The V gene is TRBV9, the J gene TRBJ2-5; tentative D call: TRBD1 (6 bases). The J call is in doubt because the DNA end fits TRBJ2-7 better. Germline loops: CDR1 SGDLS, CDR2 YYNGEE. This CDR3 comprises 16 residues. The CDR3: CASSAYSQGFVDEQYF. Written as DNA, the CDR3 is TGTGCCAGCAGCGCCTATTCGCAGGGGTTTGTAGACGAGCAGTACTTC.

The chain couples TRBV28 to TRBJ1-1, with D maybe TRBD1 (6 bases). CDR1 is MDHEN and CDR2 is SYDVKM in the germline V gene. V shed 4 bases and J shed 3 bases, with 18 bases lying between them. CDR3 size: 16 residues. The CDR3: CASSSGEGGRHTEAFF. CDR3 bases: TGTGCCAGCAGTTCTGGGGAGGGGGGTCGTCACACTGAAGCTTTCTTT.

This chain links TRBV18 with TRBJ1-4; 8 bases map to TRBD1. The CDR3 loop spans 15 amino acids. The junction had 6 bases not matched to a gene; V was cut back by 6 bases and J by 3 bases. Per the germline V gene, CDR1 is KGHSH and CDR2 is LQKENI. The CDR3 here is CASSPPGQANEKLFF. For the CDR3, the DNA is TGTGCCAGCTCCCCCCCGGGACAGGCTAATGAAAAACTGTTTTTT.

The chain links TRBV2 to TRBJ2-3; D is perhaps TRBD1 (5 bases). CDR1 and CDR2 (germline): SNHLY, FYNNEI. Trimming stripped 4 bases from V and 5 bases from J, with 13 bases between. This CDR3 is 14 amino acids long. The CDR3 DNA is TGTGCCAGCAGTGTGGGGCCGATGGGAGATACGCAGTATTTT. It is translated as CASSVGPMGDTQYF.

The chain uses TRBV5-4 and TRBJ2-7; 7 positions agree with TRBD1. The V gene end was trimmed by 2 bases and the J gene end by 3 bases; junction bases not matched to a gene: 5. The CDR3 totals 14 residues. The V gene's germline CDR1 is SGHNT and CDR2 YYREEE (reference sequence). DNA of the CDR3: TGTGCCAGCAGCTTCCCAGGGGGTGACTACGAGCAGTACTTC. Amino acids: CASSFPGGDYEQYF.

The rearrangement uses TRBV5-1 and TRBJ1-2; TRBD1 matches at 12 bases. The CDR3 is 14 amino acids. The V and J ends lost 2 bases and 8 bases, in that order; junction bases with no gene match: 4. Germline V gene lookup returns CDR1 SGHRS and CDR2 YFSETQ. This CDR3 is CASSLPGTGGGYTF. CDR3 nucleotide sequence: TGCGCCAGCAGCTTACCCGGGACAGGGGGCGGCTACACCTTC.

The chain couples TRBV19 to TRBJ1-5, with D possibly TRBD1 on 5 matching bases. Per the germline V gene, CDR1 is LNHDA and CDR2 is SQIVND (reference sequence). The V end was cut by 7 bases, the J end by 2 bases, with 15 bases between. The CDR3 runs to 15 residues. The CDR3 sequence is CASTIEPRGNQPQHF. CDR3 nucleotide sequence: TGTGCCAGTACCATTGAGCCCAGGGGCAATCAGCCCCAGCATTTT. The variable domain in full, completed from reference TRBV19 and TRBJ1-5, reads DGGITQSPKYLFRKEGQNVTLSCEQNLNHDAMYWYRQDPGQGLRLIYYSQIVNDFQKGDIAEGYSVSREKKESFPLTVTSAQKNPTAFYLCASTIEPRGNQPQHFGDGTRLSIL.

The V and J genes are TRBV2 and TRBJ2-5; TRBD2 agrees at 8 bases. Matching the DNA end better, TRBJ2-7 makes the J call doubtful. This CDR3 region has 14 residues. Germline lookup yields CDR1 SNHLY and CDR2 FYNNEI. The CDR3 sequence: CASRVSGVSYEQYF. CDR3 DNA sequence: TGTGCCAGCAGGGTTAGCGGGGTCTCCTACGAGCAGTACTTC.

This sequence joins TRBV7-2 and TRBJ1-3; TRBD1 agrees at 8 bases. The V gene end was trimmed by 7 bases and the J gene end by 3 bases; junction bases not matched to a gene: 8. The CDR3 totals 15 residues. The germline CDR1 and CDR2 sequences are SGHTA and FQGNSA. The CDR3 DNA reads as TGTGCCAGCACCCCTGGACAGGGTGGTGGAAACACCATATATTTT. Its protein is CASTPGQGGGNTIYF.

The chain has TRBV6-5 and TRBJ2-7; D possibly corresponds to TRBD1 (5 bases). Trimming left V 0 bases short and J 0 bases short, with 9 bases between. CDR3 length equals 15 residues. In germline, CDR1 is MNHEY, CDR2 SVGAGI. This CDR3 reads CASSYSRASSYEQYF. CDR3 nucleotides: TGTGCCAGCAGTTACTCCAGGGCCAGCTCCTACGAGCAGTACTTC.

The V and J genes are TRBV5-6 and TRBJ2-5, with D possibly matching TRBD1 (6 bases). Germline loops: CDR1 SGHDT, CDR2 YYEEEE. The V and J ends lost 4 bases and 2 bases respectively, with 15 bases between them. The CDR3 totals 15 residues. The CDR3 DNA reads TGTGCCAGCAGCCGGACGGGACACCTGCAAGAGACCCAGTACTTC. Translated, it gives CASSRTGHLQETQYF.

J is TRBJ2-2 and V is TRBV27; TRBD2 agrees at 8 bases. Germline trimming cut 2 bases from V and 5 bases from J; bases unmatched to any gene: 10. CDR1 MNHEY and CDR2 SMNVEV come from the germline V gene (reference sequence). CDR3 length equals 17 residues. The CDR3 reads CASSLRWRGVTTGELFF. CDR3 nucleotide sequence: TGTGCCAGCAGTTTAAGGTGGCGGGGGGTAACTACCGGGGAGCTGTTTTTT.

The chain employs TRBV10-3 and TRBJ2-2, with 7 bases matching TRBD1. There are 16 residues in the CDR3. J gave up 0 bases and V 6 bases, and 7 bases lay outside the gene matches. The V gene's germline CDR1 is ENHRY and CDR2 SYGVKD. The CDR3 here is CAIRPGQQTNTGELFF. CDR3 sequence (DNA): TGTGCCATCAGACCGGGACAGCAGACGAACACCGGGGAGCTGTTTTTT.

The V and J genes are TRBV7-2 and TRBJ1-4; D call uncertain. The germline CDR1 and CDR2 sequences are SGHTA and FQGNSA. The CDR3 covers 14 residues. Between the trimmed V and J ends, which lost 8 bases and 4 bases, there was a span of 14 bases. The DNA for the CDR3 is TGTGCCAGCGGCACGAGAGGTATTAATGAAAAACTGTTTTTT. Its protein is CASGTRGINEKLFF.

The gene calls are TRBV7-8 and TRBJ1-1; D possibly corresponds to TRBD1 (6 bases). The CDR3 runs to 13 residues. CDR1 SGHVS and CDR2 FQNEAQ come from the germline V gene. V lost 4 bases to trimming and J lost 2 bases, with 8 bases between them. The CDR3 DNA follows: TGTGCCAGCAGCTCACAGGGTAACACTGAAGCTTTCTTT. It translates to CASSSQGNTEAFF.

The rearrangement joins TRBV11-2 to TRBJ1-1; TRBD1 matches 8 bases. Trimming at V came to 3 bases and at J to 2 bases, leaving 5 bases not matched to a gene. This CDR3 comprises 15 residues. Germline loops: CDR1 SGHAT, CDR2 FQNNGV. The CDR3 DNA is TGTGCCAGCAGCTTTGAACAGGGGGTAAACACTGAAGCTTTCTTT. Protein product: CASSFEQGVNTEAFF.

This chain uses TRBV18 with TRBJ1-2, with D perhaps TRBD1 (5 bases). Looked up from germline, CDR1 is KGHSH and CDR2 is LQKENI. The CDR3 covers 13 residues. Trimming cost V 3 bases and J 6 bases, with 11 bases left between them. The CDR3 sequence is CASSPRQGDGYTF. The DNA for the CDR3 is TGTGCCAGCTCACCTAGACAAGGGGATGGCTACACCTTC.

The chain is built from TRBV19 and TRBJ2-5; TRBD2 matches at 12 bases. The CDR3 has 18 residues. V gave up 1 base and J gave up 0 bases; unmatched junction bases: 6. Germline V CDR1 and CDR2: LNHDA, SQIVND (reference sequence). CDR3 bases: TGTGCCAGTAGTATAGTCACTAGCGGGGGGCCCTACCAAGAGACCCAGTACTTC. Its protein product is CASSIVTSGGPYQETQYF.

The genes are TRBV28 and TRBJ1-1; the match to TRBD1 covers 9 bases. CDR3 length: 15 amino acids. The J segment lost 3 bases and the V segment lost 5 bases, leaving 7 bases of the junction unmatched. Per the germline V gene, CDR1 is MDHEN and CDR2 is SYDVKM. The CDR3 loop is CASSPHTGGYTEAFF. CDR3 sequence (DNA): TGTGCCAGCAGTCCACATACAGGGGGCTACACTGAAGCTTTCTTT.

The V call is TRBV5-1, the J call TRBJ2-1; a weak D match, TRBD1 (5 bases). V was shortened by 4 bases and J by 9 bases, with 14 bases between the two germline ends. Germline CDR1 is SGHRS and CDR2 is YFSETQ. There are 13 residues in the CDR3. The CDR3 DNA follows: TGCGCCAGCAGCCGTTTAGGGGTGGTTGAGCAGTTCTTC. This encodes CASSRLGVVEQFF.

The V gene is TRBV6-7, the J gene TRBJ2-2; D may be TRBD2 (7 bases). TRBV6-7 is designated an ORF whose function remains uncertain. The CDR3 has 14 amino acids. V was cut by 10 bases and J by 2 bases, with 14 bases left in between. The DNA of the CDR3 is TGTGCCACCACAAGGGGGGGTAACACCGGGGAGCTGTTTTTT. Its protein is CATTRGGNTGELFF.

This chain links TRBV6-5 with TRBJ1-1, with D maybe TRBD1 (6 bases). This CDR3 has 15 amino acids. Germline CDR1 is MNHEY and CDR2 is SVGAGI. V lost 8 bases and J lost 5, with 21 bases in between. DNA of the CDR3: TGTGCCAGCTCTCCCCAACAGGGAAGTCGGACTGAAGCTTTCTTT. The encoded protein is CASSPQQGSRTEAFF.

The V call is TRBV7-9, the J call TRBJ1-1, with TRBD1 identical over 11 bases. There are 16 residues in the CDR3. Trimming cost V 5 bases and J 5 bases; bases outside gene matches: 10. Germline V gene data show CDR1 as SEHNR and CDR2 as FQNEAQ (reference sequence). The CDR3 nucleotides are TGTGCCAGCAGCCCCAGACGGACAGGGGGCGGTACTGAAGCTTTCTTT. As protein: CASSPRRTGGGTEAFF. Complete variable domain (other parts from reference TRBV7-9 and TRBJ1-1): DTGVSQNPRHKITKRGQNVTFRCDPISEHNRLYWYRQTLGQGPEFLTYFQNEAQLEKSRLLSDRFSAERPKGSFSTLEIQRTEQGDSAMYLCASSPRRTGGGTEAFFGQGTRLTVV.

The genes are TRBV15 and TRBJ2-5; 8 bases map to TRBD2. This CDR3 has 14 amino acids. V shed 7 bases and J 5 bases; nucleotides not matched to a gene: 9. Germline loops: CDR1 LNHNV, CDR2 YYDKDF (reference sequence). This chain's CDR3 is CATKPGGDRETQYF. The DNA of the CDR3 is TGTGCCACCAAGCCCGGGGGGGATCGGGAGACCCAGTACTTC.

V gene TRBV28 combines with J gene TRBJ2-1, with 10 bases lining up with TRBD2. V was pared by 6 bases and J by 12 bases, with 5 bases of the junction left unmatched. Germline lookup yields CDR1 MDHEN and CDR2 SYDVKM. This CDR3 region has 12 residues. This CDR3 reads CASSPRTSGQFF. Written as DNA, the CDR3 is TGTGCCAGCAGCCCTCGGACTAGCGGGCAGTTCTTC.

This chain joins TRBV5-1 and TRBJ2-2; 7 positions agree with TRBD1. The CDR3 covers 15 residues. The germline V gene encodes CDR1 SGHRS and CDR2 YFSETQ. The V and J ends lost 3 bases and 4 bases, in that order; junction bases with no gene match: 6. The chain's CDR3 is CASSSGGVLTGELFF. Here the CDR3 DNA reads TGCGCCAGCAGCTCAGGGGGAGTACTCACCGGGGAGCTGTTTTTT.

DNA of the CDR3: TGTGCCAGCAGTTCCAAACTAGCGTCACGGGGAGAAGAGACCCAGTACTTC. Its protein is CASSSKLASRGEETQYF. The J gene is TRBJ2-5, the V gene TRBV25-1; 7 bases align to TRBD2. Trimming at V came to 5 bases and at J to 3 bases, leaving 15 bases not matched to a gene. CDR3 length equals 17 residues. CDR1 and CDR2 from the germline V gene are MGHDK and SYGVNS. The variable domain in full, with the rest retrieved from reference TRBV25-1 and TRBJ2-5, is EADIYQTPRYLVIGTGKKITLECSQTMGHDKMYWYQQDPGMELHLIHYSYGVNSTEKGDLSSESTVSRIRTEHFPLTLESARPSHTSQYLCASSSKLASRGEETQYFGPGTRLLVL.

The chain carries TRBV11-3 and TRBJ2-1, with a tentative D call TRBD1 (5 bases). The V gene's germline CDR1 is SGHNT and CDR2 YENEEA. Between the trimmed V and J ends, which lost 1 base and 6 bases, there was a span of 10 bases. CDR3 size: 14 residues. CDR3 region: CASSLGQGSNEQFF. For the CDR3, the DNA is TGTGCCAGCAGCTTAGGGCAGGGTAGCAATGAGCAGTTCTTC.

The count of this clone is one. The chain couples TRBV28 to TRBJ1-3; no reliable D call. V was shortened by 4 bases and J by 4 bases, with 8 bases between the two germline ends. CDR1 and CDR2 (germline): MDHEN, SYDVKM. The CDR3 has 13 amino acids. Here the CDR3 DNA reads TGTGCCAGCAGTTCCGGGGTGGGAAACACCATATATTTT. It codes for CASSSGVGNTIYF. The full variable domain, in which reference TRBV28 and TRBJ1-3 provide the parts outside the CDR3, is DVKVTQSSRYLVKRTGEKVFLECVQDMDHENMFWYRQDPGLGLRLIYFSYDVKMKEKGDIPEGYSVSREKKERFSLILESASTNQTSMYLCASSSGVGNTIYFGEGSWLTVV.